This TCR beta chain was captured by sequencing in a study of T cells in localized non-small cell lung cancer. Only in-frame clones appear in the TCRdb table, and some are missing; sequencing was by immunoSEQ multiplex PCR. The repertoire has approximately 43,000 clones, around nine tenths of them found once; the top ten carry less than 3.5%. The CDR3 covers 15 residues. J gave up 5 bases and V 5 bases, and 9 bases lay outside the gene matches. CDR1 is SEHNR, CDR2 FQNEAQ, per germline (reference sequence). The sequenced sample was peripheral blood, obtained before any cancer treatment. The origin of this receptor is a female donor aged 60 or older with stage I squamous cell lung carcinoma. The J gene is TRBJ1-1, the V gene TRBV7-9, with 9 bases fitting TRBD1. CDR3 in amino acids: CASSRSGQGGTEAFF. Here the CDR3 DNA reads TGTGCCAGCAGCCGTTCGGGACAGGGCGGAACTGAAGCTTTCTTT.